This T cell receptor (beta chain) came from a study of blood T cell repertoires in COVID-19. Turning to the study itself: COVID-19 samples, acute and convalescent, were from the United States, Italy and Spain. T cells, B-cell-depleted T cells, or PBMCs provided the cDNA or gDNA that served as material.

The germline CDR1 and CDR2 sequences are MNHEY and SVGAGI. The CDR3 consists of 15 residues. V was trimmed by 7 bases and J by 0 bases, leaving 12 bases between them. As handled by the study authors: Estimation of nucleated cell counts relied on the amplification of reference gene primers. TCRdb keeps only in-frame clones here, not all; method: immunoSEQ multiplex PCR. V and J calls and clone size are copied from that table; D and trimming were computed from the DNA. Of about 29,000 clones detected, approximately 88% appear once; the ten largest clones hold 8% to 10%. This TCR was sampled from a man at least 80 years old with active COVID-19. Sequenced sample: peripheral blood. The chain joins TRBV6-5 to TRBJ2-2, with TRBD1 as a possible D gene (6 bases). The DNA for the CDR3 is TGTGCCAGCAACACCGGGACAACGAACACCGGGGAGCTGTTTTTT. This gives the protein CASNTGTTNTGELFF.